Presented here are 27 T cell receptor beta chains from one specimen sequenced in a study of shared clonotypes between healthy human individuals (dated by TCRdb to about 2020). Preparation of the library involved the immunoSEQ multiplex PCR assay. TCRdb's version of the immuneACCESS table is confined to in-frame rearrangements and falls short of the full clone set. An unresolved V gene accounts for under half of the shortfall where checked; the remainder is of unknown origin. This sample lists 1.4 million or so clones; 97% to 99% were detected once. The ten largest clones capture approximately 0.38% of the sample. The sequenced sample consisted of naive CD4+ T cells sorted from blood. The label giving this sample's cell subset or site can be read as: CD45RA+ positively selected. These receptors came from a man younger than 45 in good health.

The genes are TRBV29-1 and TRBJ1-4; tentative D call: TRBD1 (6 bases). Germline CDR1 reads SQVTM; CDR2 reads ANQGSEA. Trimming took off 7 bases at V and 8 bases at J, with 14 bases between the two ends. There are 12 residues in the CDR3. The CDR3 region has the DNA TGCAGCGCCCGGGGGCCGTCGGAAAAACTGTTTTTT. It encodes CSARGPSEKLFF. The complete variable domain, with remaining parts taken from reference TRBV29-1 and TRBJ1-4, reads SAVISQKPSRDICQRGTSLTIQCQVDSQVTMMFWYRQQPGQSLTLIATANQGSEATYESGFVIDKFPISRPNLTFSTLTVSNMSPEDSSIYLCSARGPSEKLFFGSGTQLSVL.

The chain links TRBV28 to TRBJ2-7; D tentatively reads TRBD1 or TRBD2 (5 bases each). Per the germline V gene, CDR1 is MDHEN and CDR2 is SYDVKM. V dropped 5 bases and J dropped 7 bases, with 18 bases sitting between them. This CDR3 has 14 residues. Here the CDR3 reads CASSPIVGAREQYF. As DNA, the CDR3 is TGTGCCAGCAGTCCAATCGTCGGGGCGAGAGAGCAGTACTTC.

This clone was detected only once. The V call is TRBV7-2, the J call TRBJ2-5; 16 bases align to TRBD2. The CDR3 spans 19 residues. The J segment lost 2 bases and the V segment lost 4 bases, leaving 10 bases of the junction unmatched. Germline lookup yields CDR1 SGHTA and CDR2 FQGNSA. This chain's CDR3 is CASSSVPAGLAGGQETQYF. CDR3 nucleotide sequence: TGTGCCAGCAGCTCAGTCCCGGCGGGACTAGCGGGAGGGCAAGAGACCCAGTACTTC.

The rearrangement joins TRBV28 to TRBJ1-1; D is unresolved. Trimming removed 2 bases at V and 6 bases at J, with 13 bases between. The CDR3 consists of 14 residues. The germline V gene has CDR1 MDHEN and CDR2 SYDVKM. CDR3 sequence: CASSLRMGLSEAFF. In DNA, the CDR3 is TGTGCCAGCAGTTTAAGGATGGGTCTGTCTGAAGCTTTCTTT.

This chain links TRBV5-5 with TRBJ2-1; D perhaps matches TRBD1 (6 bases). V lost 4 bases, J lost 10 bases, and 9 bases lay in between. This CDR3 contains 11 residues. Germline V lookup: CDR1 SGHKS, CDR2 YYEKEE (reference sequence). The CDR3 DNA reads TGTGCCAGCAGCCTCGGACAGGAGCAGTTCTTC. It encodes CASSLGQEQFF. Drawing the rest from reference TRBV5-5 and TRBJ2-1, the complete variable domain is DAGVTQSPTHLIKTRGQQVTLRCSPISGHKSVSWYQQVLGQGPQFIFQYYEKEERGRGNFPDRFSARQFPNYSSELNVNALLLGDSALYLCASSLGQEQFFGPGTRLTVL.

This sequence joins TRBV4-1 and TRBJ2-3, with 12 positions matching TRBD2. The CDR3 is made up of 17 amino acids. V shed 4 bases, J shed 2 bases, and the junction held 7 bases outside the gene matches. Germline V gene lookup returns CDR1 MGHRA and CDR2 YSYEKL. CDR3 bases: TGCGCCAGCAGCCTTGGACTAGCGGGACTTCCCACAGATACGCAGTATTTT. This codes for CASSLGLAGLPTDTQYF.

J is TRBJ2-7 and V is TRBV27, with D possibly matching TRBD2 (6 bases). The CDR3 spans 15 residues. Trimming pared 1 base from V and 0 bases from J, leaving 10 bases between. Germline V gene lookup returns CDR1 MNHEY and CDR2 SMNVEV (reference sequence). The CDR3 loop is CASSLLGGSSYEQYF. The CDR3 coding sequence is TGTGCCAGCAGTTTATTAGGAGGGAGCTCCTACGAGCAGTACTTC.

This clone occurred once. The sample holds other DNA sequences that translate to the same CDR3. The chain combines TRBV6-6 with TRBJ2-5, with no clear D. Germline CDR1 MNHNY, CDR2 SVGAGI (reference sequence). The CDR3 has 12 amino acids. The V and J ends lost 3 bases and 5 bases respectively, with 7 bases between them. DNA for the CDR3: TGTGCCAGCAGTTATGTCGAGGAGACCCAGTACTTC. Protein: CASSYVEETQYF.

The CDR3 DNA reads as TGTGCCAGCAGCCGTGCTGGGCTAGCGGTTTCCTACGAGCAGTACTTC. This sequence encodes CASSRAGLAVSYEQYF. The chain employs TRBV11-2 and TRBJ2-7; 7 nucleotides agree with TRBD2. The CDR3 is 16 amino acids. In germline, CDR1 is SGHAT, CDR2 FQNNGV. Trimming removed 5 bases from V and 1 base from J; junction bases left unmatched: 11.

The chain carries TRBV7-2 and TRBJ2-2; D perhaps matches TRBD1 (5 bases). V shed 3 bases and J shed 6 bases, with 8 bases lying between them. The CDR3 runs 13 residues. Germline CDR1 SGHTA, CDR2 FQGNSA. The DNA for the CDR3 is TGTGCCAGCAGCTTGATGGGGCCCGGGGAGCTGTTTTTT. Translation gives CASSLMGPGELFF.

Here the CDR3 reads CASSYGTSLYEQYF. Here the CDR3 DNA reads TGTGCCAGCAGTTACGGGACTAGCCTGTACGAGCAGTACTTC. The chain is built from TRBV2 and TRBJ2-7, with TRBD2 matching over 9 bases. The length of the CDR3 is 14 residues. V dropped 5 bases and J dropped 4; count of bases not matched to a gene: 6. Per germline, CDR1 SNHLY and CDR2 FYNNEI.

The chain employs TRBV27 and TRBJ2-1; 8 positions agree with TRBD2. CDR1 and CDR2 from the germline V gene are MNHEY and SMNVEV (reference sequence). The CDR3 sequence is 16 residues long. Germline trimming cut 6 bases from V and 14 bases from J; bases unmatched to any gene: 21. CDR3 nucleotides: TGTGCCAGCAGCTACATCCGGAGCGGGGGACCCAGGATGAAGTTCTTC. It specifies CASSYIRSGGPRMKFF.

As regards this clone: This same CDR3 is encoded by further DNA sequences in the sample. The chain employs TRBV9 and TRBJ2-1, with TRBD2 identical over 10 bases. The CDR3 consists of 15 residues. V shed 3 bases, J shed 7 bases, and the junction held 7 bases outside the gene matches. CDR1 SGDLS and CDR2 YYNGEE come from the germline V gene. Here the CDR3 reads CASSGLAGGGNEQFF. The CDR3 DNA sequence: TGTGCCAGCAGCGGATTAGCGGGAGGAGGGAATGAGCAGTTCTTC. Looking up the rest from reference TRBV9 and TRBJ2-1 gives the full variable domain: DSGVTQTPKHLITATGQRVTLRCSPRSGDLSVYWYQQSLDQGLQFLIQYYNGEERAKGNILERFSAQQFPDLHSELNLSSLELGDSALYFCASSGLAGGGNEQFFGPGTRLTVL.

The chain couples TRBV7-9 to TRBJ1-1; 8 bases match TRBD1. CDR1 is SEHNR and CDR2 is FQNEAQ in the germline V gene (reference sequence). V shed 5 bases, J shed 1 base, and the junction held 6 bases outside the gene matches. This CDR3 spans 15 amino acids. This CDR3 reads CASSPGGTGNTEAFF. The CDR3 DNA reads TGTGCCAGCAGCCCTGGGGGGACAGGGAACACTGAAGCTTTCTTT.

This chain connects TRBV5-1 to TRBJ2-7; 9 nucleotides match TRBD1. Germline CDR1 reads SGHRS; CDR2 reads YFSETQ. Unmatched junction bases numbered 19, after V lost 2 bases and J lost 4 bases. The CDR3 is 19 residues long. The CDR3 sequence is CASSFLQGAIVGGGYEQYF. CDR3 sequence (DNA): TGCGCCAGCAGCTTTTTACAGGGGGCGATTGTTGGCGGCGGATACGAGCAGTACTTC.

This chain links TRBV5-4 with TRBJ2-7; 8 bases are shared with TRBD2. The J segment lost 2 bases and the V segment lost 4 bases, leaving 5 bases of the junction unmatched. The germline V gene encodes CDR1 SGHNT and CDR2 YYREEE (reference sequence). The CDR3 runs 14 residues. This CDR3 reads CASSIRLAPYEQYF. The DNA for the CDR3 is TGTGCCAGCAGCATACGACTAGCGCCCTACGAGCAGTACTTC.

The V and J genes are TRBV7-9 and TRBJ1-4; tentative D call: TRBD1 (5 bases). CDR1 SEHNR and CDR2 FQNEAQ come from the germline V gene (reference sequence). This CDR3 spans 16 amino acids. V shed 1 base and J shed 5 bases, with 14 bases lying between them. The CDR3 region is CASSLGDLALNEKLFF. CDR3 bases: TGTGCCAGCAGCTTAGGGGACCTGGCGCTCAATGAAAAACTGTTTTTT.

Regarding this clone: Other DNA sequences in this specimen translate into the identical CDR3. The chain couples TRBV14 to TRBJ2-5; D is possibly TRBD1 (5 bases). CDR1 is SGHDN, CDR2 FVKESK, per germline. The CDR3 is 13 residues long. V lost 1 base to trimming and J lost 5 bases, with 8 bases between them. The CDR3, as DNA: TGTGCCAGCAGCCAAGCAGGGCGGGAGACCCAGTACTTC. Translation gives CASSQAGRETQYF.

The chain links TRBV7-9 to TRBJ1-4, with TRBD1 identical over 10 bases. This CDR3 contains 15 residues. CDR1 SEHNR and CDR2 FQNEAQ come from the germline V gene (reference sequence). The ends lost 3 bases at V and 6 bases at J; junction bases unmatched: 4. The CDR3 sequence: CASSFLTGGDEKLFF. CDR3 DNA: TGTGCCAGCAGCTTCCTGACAGGGGGCGATGAAAAACTGTTTTTT.

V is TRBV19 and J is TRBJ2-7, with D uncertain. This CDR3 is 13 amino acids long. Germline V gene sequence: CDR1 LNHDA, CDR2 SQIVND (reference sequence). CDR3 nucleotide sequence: TGTCGGATTCAAAGGGTGTTCGTCTACGAGCAGTACTTC. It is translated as CRIQRVFVYEQYF.

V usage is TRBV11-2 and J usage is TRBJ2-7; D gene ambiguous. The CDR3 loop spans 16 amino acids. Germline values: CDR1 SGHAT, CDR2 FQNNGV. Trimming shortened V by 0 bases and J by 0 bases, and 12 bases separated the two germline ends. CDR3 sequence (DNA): TGTGCCAGCAGCTTAGATATCCCGAGGTACTCCTACGAGCAGTACTTC. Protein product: CASSLDIPRYSYEQYF.

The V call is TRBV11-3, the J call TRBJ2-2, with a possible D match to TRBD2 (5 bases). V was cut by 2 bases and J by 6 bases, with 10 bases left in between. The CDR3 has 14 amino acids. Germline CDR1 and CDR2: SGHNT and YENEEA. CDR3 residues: CASSLTSAAGELFF. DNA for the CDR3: TGTGCCAGCAGCTTAACCTCAGCGGCCGGGGAGCTGTTTTTT.

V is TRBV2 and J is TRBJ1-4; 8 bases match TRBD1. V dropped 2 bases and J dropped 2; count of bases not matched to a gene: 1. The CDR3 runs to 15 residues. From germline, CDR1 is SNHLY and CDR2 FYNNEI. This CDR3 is CASSEYRGTNEKLFF. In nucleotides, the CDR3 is TGTGCCAGCAGTGAATACAGGGGGACTAATGAAAAACTGTTTTTT.

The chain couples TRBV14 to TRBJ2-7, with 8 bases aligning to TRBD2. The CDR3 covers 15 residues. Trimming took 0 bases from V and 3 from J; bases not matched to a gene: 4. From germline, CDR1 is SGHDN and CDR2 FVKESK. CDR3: CASSQEGLAGYEQYF. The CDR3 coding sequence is TGTGCCAGCAGCCAAGAAGGACTAGCAGGCTACGAGCAGTACTTC.

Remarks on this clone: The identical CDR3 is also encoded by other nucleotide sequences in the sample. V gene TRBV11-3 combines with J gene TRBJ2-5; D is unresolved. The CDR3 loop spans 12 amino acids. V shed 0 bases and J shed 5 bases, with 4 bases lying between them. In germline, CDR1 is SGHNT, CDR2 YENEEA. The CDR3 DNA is TGTGCCAGCAGCTTAGATAGGGAGACCCAGTACTTC. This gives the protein CASSLDRETQYF.

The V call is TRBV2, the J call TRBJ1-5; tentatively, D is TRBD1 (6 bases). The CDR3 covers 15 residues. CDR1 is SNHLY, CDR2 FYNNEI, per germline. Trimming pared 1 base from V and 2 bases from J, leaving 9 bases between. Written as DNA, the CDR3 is TGTGCCAGCAGTGAAGACAGGGCTGGCAATCAGCCCCAGCATTTT. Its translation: CASSEDRAGNQPQHF.

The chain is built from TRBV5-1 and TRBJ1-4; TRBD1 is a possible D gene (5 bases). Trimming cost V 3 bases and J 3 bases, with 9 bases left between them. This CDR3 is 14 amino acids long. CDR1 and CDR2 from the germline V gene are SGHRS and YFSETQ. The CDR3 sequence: CASSSQGANEKLFF. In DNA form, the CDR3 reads TGCGCCAGCAGCTCTCAGGGTGCTAATGAAAAACTGTTTTTT.